A selection of T cell receptor beta chains follows, all from one sample in a study of CXCR3-negative and CXCR3-positive naive CD8 T cells. TCRdb re-analyzed the 5' RACE reads; it lists each CDR3 protein once, without DNA. The ten top clones account for about 1.5%, within a sample of tens of thousands of distinct CDR3 sequences. Sequencing used naive CXCR3- CD8+ T cells from blood. These receptors came from a human donor in good health. Some clones in this sample may be carry-over from other donors' samples. CDR3s include the opening cysteine and the closing phenylalanine or tryptophan.

j_call: TRBJ2-7; v_call: TRBV28; cdr3_aa: CASSFRGLAGGEQYF
j_call: TRBJ2-3; v_call: TRBV7-2; cdr3_aa: CASSRDRADTQYF
j_call: TRBJ1-2; v_call: TRBV7-9; cdr3_aa: CASSPDRGQANYGYTF
j_call: TRBJ1-2; v_call: TRBV4-3; cdr3_aa: CASSQDAGRYGYTF
j_call: TRBJ2-1; v_call: TRBV14; cdr3_aa: CASSQDRSLRRGEQFF
j_call: TRBJ2-5; v_call: TRBV20-1; cdr3_aa: CSARRFRAQGKETQYF
j_call: TRBJ2-5; v_call: TRBV28; cdr3_aa: CASRRQGWETQYF
j_call: TRBJ2-1; v_call: TRBV6-5; cdr3_aa: CASREAGTSGFNEQFF
j_call: TRBJ2-1; v_call: TRBV6-5; cdr3_aa: CASSYGFHEQFF
j_call: TRBJ2-1; v_call: TRBV12-3/TRBV12-4; cdr3_aa: CASSFQGSNEQFF
j_call: TRBJ2-7; v_call: TRBV27; cdr3_aa: CASSQFTGLIYEQYF
j_call: TRBJ2-7; v_call: TRBV5-4; cdr3_aa: CASSWGTGAYEQYF
j_call: TRBJ1-4; v_call: TRBV28; cdr3_aa: CASSLSRTIWTDNEKLFF
j_call: TRBJ2-1; v_call: TRBV27; cdr3_aa: CASRLIRDSTYNEQFF
j_call: TRBJ2-5; v_call: TRBV7-9; cdr3_aa: CASSLVGAKGSQETQYF
j_call: TRBJ1-4; v_call: TRBV12-3/TRBV12-4; cdr3_aa: CASRLAGTSEKLFF
j_call: TRBJ2-1; v_call: TRBV4-1; cdr3_aa: CASSQDHERRYYEQFF
j_call: TRBJ2-7; v_call: TRBV29-1; cdr3_aa: CSVSQVGYEQYF
j_call: TRBJ2-1; v_call: TRBV7-2; cdr3_aa: CASSLLLAGETEQFF
j_call: TRBJ2-3; v_call: TRBV7-3; cdr3_aa: CASSGTGGGTDTQYF
j_call: TRBJ2-3; v_call: TRBV7-2; cdr3_aa: CASSLVLGTDTQYF
j_call: TRBJ2-5; v_call: TRBV28; cdr3_aa: CASSPGPLTQYF
j_call: TRBJ2-2; v_call: TRBV28; cdr3_aa: CASSFATNTGELFF
j_call: TRBJ2-7; v_call: TRBV4-2; cdr3_aa: CASSQSVGQGAYEQYF
j_call: TRBJ2-5; v_call: TRBV7-9; cdr3_aa: CASSTIGASTGVQETQYF
j_call: TRBJ2-5; v_call: TRBV4-1; cdr3_aa: CASSQSPSPGTSEYQETQYF
j_call: TRBJ2-1; v_call: TRBV29-1; cdr3_aa: CSVVSLSYNEQFF
j_call: TRBJ2-2; v_call: TRBV5-6; cdr3_aa: CASSLADTGELFF
j_call: TRBJ2-7; v_call: TRBV3-1; cdr3_aa: CASSQEAGGPYEQYF
j_call: TRBJ2-3; v_call: TRBV20-1; cdr3_aa: CSASGTGGPTDTQYF
j_call: TRBJ1-5; v_call: TRBV12-3/TRBV12-4; cdr3_aa: CASSSGYSNQPQHF
j_call: TRBJ2-1; v_call: TRBV29-1; cdr3_aa: CSVRLAGGYNEQFF
j_call: TRBJ2-2; v_call: TRBV19; cdr3_aa: CASSLKTGELFF
j_call: TRBJ1-1; v_call: TRBV6-1; cdr3_aa: CASSEVVRENTEAFF
j_call: TRBJ2-7; v_call: TRBV7-9; cdr3_aa: CASSLGRRGLGNEQYF
j_call: TRBJ1-1; v_call: TRBV6-1; cdr3_aa: CASSLGAESNTEAFF
j_call: TRBJ2-1; v_call: TRBV11-2; cdr3_aa: CASSVMFAGVTYNEQFF
j_call: TRBJ2-1; v_call: TRBV6-2/TRBV6-3; cdr3_aa: CASSYGEGLNEQFF
j_call: TRBJ2-1; v_call: TRBV29-1; cdr3_aa: CSVEPSYNEQFF
j_call: TRBJ2-7; v_call: TRBV7-9; cdr3_aa: CASSLTTKPEQYF
j_call: TRBJ2-3; v_call: TRBV7-9; cdr3_aa: CASSLDGLAPQYF
j_call: TRBJ2-5; v_call: TRBV4-2; cdr3_aa: CASSQNRGPGETQYF
j_call: TRBJ2-1; v_call: TRBV29-1; cdr3_aa: CSVDPTYQGHEQFF
j_call: TRBJ2-5; v_call: TRBV27; cdr3_aa: CASRVLVADQETQYF
j_call: TRBJ2-1; v_call: TRBV5-1; cdr3_aa: CASSSRVDSYNEQFF
j_call: TRBJ2-7; v_call: TRBV29-1; cdr3_aa: CSVVWTGNYEQYF